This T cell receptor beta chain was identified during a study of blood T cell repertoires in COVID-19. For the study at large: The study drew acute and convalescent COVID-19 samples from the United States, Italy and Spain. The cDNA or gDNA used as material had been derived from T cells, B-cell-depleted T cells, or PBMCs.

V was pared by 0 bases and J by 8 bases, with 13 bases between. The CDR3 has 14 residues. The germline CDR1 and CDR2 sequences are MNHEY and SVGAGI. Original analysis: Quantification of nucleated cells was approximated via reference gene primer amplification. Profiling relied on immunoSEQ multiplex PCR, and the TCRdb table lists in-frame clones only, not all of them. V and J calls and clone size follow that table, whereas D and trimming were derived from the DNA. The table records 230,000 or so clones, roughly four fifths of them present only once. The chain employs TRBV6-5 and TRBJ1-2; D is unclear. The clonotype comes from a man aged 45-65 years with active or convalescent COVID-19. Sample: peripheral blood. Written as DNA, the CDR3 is TGTGCCAGCAGTTACTCCTCCGCGGGTGGGGGCTACACCTTC. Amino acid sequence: CASSYSSAGGGYTF.